Below, 21 T cell receptor beta chains from the same sample are listed, as sequenced in a study of CD8 T cells in ankylosing spondylitis. TCRdb reprocessed the 5' RACE reads with MiXCR, giving one entry per CDR3 protein. The data contain around 100,000 distinct CDR3 sequences, 20% to 30% of them singletons. Sample: synovial fluid, either unsorted or a sorted T cell fraction (not recorded which). Source of these receptors: a male donor with ankylosing spondylitis.

This clonotype showed up just a few times. This rearrangement joins TRBV7-9 to TRBJ1-2, with no clear D. CDR3 length: 14 amino acids. Germline lookup yields CDR1 SEHNR and CDR2 FQNEAQ (reference sequence). The V end was cut by 3 bases, the J end by 7 bases, with 15 bases between. The CDR3 nucleotides are TGTGCCAGCAGCTTGTCTGTGCCCTCGCTTGGCTACACCTTC. Translation gives CASSLSVPSLGYTF.

In nucleotides, the CDR3 is TGTGCCAGCAGTTACTGGGAAGGCTACACCTTC. The encoded protein is CASSYWEGYTF. The chain couples TRBV6-6 to TRBJ1-2; D unclear. CDR3 length equals 11 residues. The ends were cut back, 1 base at V and 8 bases at J, with 5 bases in the middle. Per germline, CDR1 MNHNY and CDR2 SVGAGI (reference sequence).

The chain has TRBV5-6 and TRBJ2-6; 10 bases are a match to TRBD1. Trimming cost V 5 bases and J 4 bases; bases outside gene matches: 12. From germline, CDR1 is SGHDT and CDR2 YYEEEE. The CDR3 consists of 18 residues. The CDR3 region is CASRATGQGLSGANVLTF. DNA for the CDR3: TGTGCCAGCAGGGCGACGGGACAGGGGTTGTCAGGGGCCAACGTCCTGACTTTC.

The V gene is TRBV19, the J gene TRBJ2-3; D is unclear. The ends were cut back, 6 bases at V and 0 bases at J, with 10 bases in the middle. Germline CDR1 and CDR2: LNHDA and SQIVND (reference sequence). The CDR3 covers 14 residues. The CDR3 coding sequence is TGTGCCAGTAGCCTCTATACTAGCACAGATACGCAGTATTTT. It is translated as CASSLYTSTDTQYF.

V usage is TRBV20-1 and J usage is TRBJ1-2, with D tentatively TRBD1 (6 bases). Germline V gives CDR1 DFQATT, CDR2 SNEGSKA (reference sequence). CDR3 length equals 13 residues. V lost 3 bases and J 3 bases, leaving 11 bases between the germline ends. The CDR3 region has the DNA TGCAGTGCTAGGAATCCAGGGGACTATGGCTACACCTTC. It specifies CSARNPGDYGYTF.

This clonotype was counted once. The chain employs TRBV18 and TRBJ2-1; D is unclear. The CDR3 extends over 12 amino acids. Germline CDR1 KGHSH, CDR2 LQKENI. Trimming removed 3 bases at V and 7 bases at J, with 7 bases between. The CDR3 loop reads CASSPSRNEQFF. CDR3 DNA sequence: TGTGCCAGCTCACCGTCCCGTAATGAGCAGTTCTTC.

The chain has TRBV20-1 and TRBJ2-3; D is perhaps TRBD2 (6 bases). This CDR3 spans 11 amino acids. V was trimmed by 5 bases and J by 4 bases, leaving 7 bases between them. CDR1 and CDR2 from the germline V gene are DFQATT and SNEGSKA (reference sequence). This CDR3 reads CSARRADTQYF. DNA for the CDR3: TGCAGTGCTCGGAGGGCAGATACGCAGTATTTT.

This clonotype was seen ten or more times. The chain employs TRBV6-1 and TRBJ1-2; no firm D call. CDR1 and CDR2 from the germline V gene are MNHNS and SASEGT. The CDR3 spans 15 residues. V was trimmed by 3 bases and J by 3 bases, leaving 14 bases between them. CDR3 residues: CASSEVPQPDYGYTF. As DNA, the CDR3 is TGTGCCAGCAGTGAGGTTCCGCAACCTGACTATGGCTACACCTTC.

The chain links TRBV3-1 to TRBJ2-3; 7 nucleotides align to TRBD2. Losses at the gene ends were 11 bases for V and 6 bases for J; bases not matched to a gene: 8. The germline V gene has CDR1 LGHDT and CDR2 YNNKEL (reference sequence). This CDR3 is 12 amino acids long. CDR3 sequence: CASNLAGDTQYF. In DNA form, the CDR3 reads TGTGCCTCCAATTTAGCGGGTGATACGCAGTATTTT.

The chain employs TRBV5-4 and TRBJ1-5, with D tentatively TRBD1 (6 bases). In germline, CDR1 is SGHNT, CDR2 YYREEE (reference sequence). V lost 1 base to trimming and J lost 0 bases, with 20 bases between them. This CDR3 is 19 amino acids long. The CDR3, as DNA: TGTGCCAGCAGCTTGTCACTCGGTCCAGGACAGTATAGCAATCAGCCCCAGCATTTT. Translation: CASSLSLGPGQYSNQPQHF.

The rearrangement joins TRBV7-9 to TRBJ2-6; D is unclear. In germline, CDR1 is SEHNR, CDR2 FQNEAQ (reference sequence). Between the trimmed V and J ends, which lost 2 bases and 0 bases, there was a span of 5 bases. This CDR3 has 15 amino acids. CDR3 region: CASSLYSSGANVLTF. The CDR3 DNA sequence: TGTGCCAGCAGCTTATATTCCTCTGGGGCCAACGTCCTGACTTTC. Combining the CDR3 with reference TRBV7-9 and TRBJ2-6 gives the whole variable domain DTGVSQNPRHKITKRGQNVTFRCDPISEHNRLYWYRQTLGQGPEFLTYFQNEAQLEKSRLLSDRFSAERPKGSFSTLEIQRTEQGDSAMYLCASSLYSSGANVLTFGAGSRLTVL.

The table lists this clonotype with a few counts. The V and J genes are TRBV20-1 and TRBJ2-1; D is unclear. With 6 bases removed from V and 7 bases from J, the gap between germline ends came to 7 bases. Germline CDR1 reads DFQATT; CDR2 reads SNEGSKA (reference sequence). The CDR3 has 10 residues. The CDR3 DNA follows: TGCAGTGCCATTGGGAATGAGCAGTTCTTC. This codes for CSAIGNEQFF.

The chain links TRBV5-4 to TRBJ1-2; 9 bases are a match to TRBD1. Germline CDR1 is SGHNT and CDR2 is YYREEE (reference sequence). CDR3 length: 16 residues. The junction had 7 bases not matched to a gene; V was cut back by 4 bases and J by 0 bases. The CDR3 sequence is CASSRGQGQTNYGYTF. CDR3 sequence (DNA): TGTGCCAGCAGCCGGGGACAGGGCCAAACTAACTATGGCTACACCTTC.

This clonotype was counted many times. CDR3 in amino acids: CASRSGGRGTDTQYF. In DNA, the CDR3 is TGTGCCAGCAGGTCCGGCGGGAGGGGTACAGATACGCAGTATTTT. This chain links TRBV12-3 or TRBV12-4 with TRBJ2-3; TRBD2 matches 9 bases. The CDR3 is 15 residues long. Trimming took 6 bases from V and 3 from J; bases not matched to a gene: 7.

This clonotype turned up a few times. The rearrangement joins TRBV7-7 to TRBJ2-1, with D perhaps matching TRBD1 (5 bases). Germline CDR1 reads SSHAT; CDR2 reads FNYEAQ (reference sequence). Trimming removed 5 bases from V and 4 bases from J, with 21 bases in between. The CDR3 contains 17 residues. The CDR3 loop reads CASSPLSGFSRYNEQFF. The CDR3 DNA sequence: TGTGCCAGCAGCCCGCTCTCAGGGTTTAGCAGATACAATGAGCAGTTCTTC. Full variable domain (missing parts from reference TRBV7-7 and TRBJ2-1): GAGVSQSPRYKVTKRGQDVTLRCDPISSHATLYWYQQALGQGPEFLTYFNYEAQPDKSGLPSDRFSAERPEGSISTLTIQRTEQRDSAMYRCASSPLSGFSRYNEQFFGPGTRLTVL.

The V gene is TRBV7-2, the J gene TRBJ2-2; 8 bases are shared with TRBD2. The CDR3 runs 16 residues. Trimming cost V 5 bases and J 1 base; bases outside gene matches: 6. From germline, CDR1 is SGHTA and CDR2 FQGNSA. The DNA of the CDR3 is TGTGCCAGCAGCGAAATGAGCGGGGGGAACACCGGGGAGCTGTTTTTT. Its translation: CASSEMSGGNTGELFF.

The sample holds one count of this clonotype. This chain links TRBV18 with TRBJ2-1; D is unresolved. The CDR3 spans 14 residues. Per germline, CDR1 KGHSH and CDR2 LQKENI. Deletions cut 3 bases from V and 5 bases from J, with 11 bases between. The chain's CDR3 is CASSPPGPNNEQFF. The CDR3 DNA reads as TGTGCCAGCTCACCCCCCGGACCCAACAATGAGCAGTTCTTC.

This clonotype was seen at least ten times. The V gene is TRBV6-2 or TRBV6-3, the J gene TRBJ2-2; D is ambiguous. The CDR3 is 13 residues long. CDR1 and CDR2 (germline): MNHEY, SVGEGT. V shed 7 bases and J shed 6 bases, with 12 bases lying between them. The CDR3 nucleotides read TGTGCCAGCACTTCCTCCTCGGCCGGGGAGCTGTTTTTT. It codes for CASTSSSAGELFF.

This clonotype was counted between two and nine times. This CDR3 is CSARGQEPYEQYF. CDR3 sequence (DNA): TGCAGTGCTAGAGGACAGGAGCCCTACGAGCAGTACTTC. V is TRBV20-1 and J is TRBJ2-7; weak D call: TRBD1 (6 bases). Germline V lookup: CDR1 DFQATT, CDR2 SNEGSKA (reference sequence). V lost 1 base and J 2 bases, leaving 9 bases between the germline ends. The CDR3 sequence is 13 residues long.

J is TRBJ2-3 and V is TRBV29-1, with D possibly being TRBD2 (5 bases). CDR1 SQVTM and CDR2 ANQGSEA come from the germline V gene. V lost 1 base to trimming and J lost 6 bases, with 8 bases between them. This CDR3 spans 12 amino acids. The CDR3 region has the DNA TGCAGCGTTGAAGCGGGCGGGGATACGCAGTATTTT. This encodes CSVEAGGDTQYF.

This sequence joins TRBV11-2 and TRBJ2-1, with 9 bases lining up with TRBD2. Trimming took 3 bases from V and 0 from J; bases not matched to a gene: 0. The CDR3 is made up of 15 amino acids. Looked up from germline, CDR1 is SGHAT and CDR2 is FQNNGV. CDR3 region: CASSFSGGSYNEQFF. CDR3 bases: TGTGCCAGCAGCTTTAGCGGGGGCTCCTACAATGAGCAGTTCTTC.